A single TCR beta chain is shown here with its context. Its antigen is currently unknown. Its ends do not fully match the called genes, so a read error is possible. This sample was included in a study of regulatory T cells in long-lasting Graves disease. Time point reported: newly diagnosed GD, antithyroid drugs for less than 3 months. There was RNA extracted from PBMCs, and the TCR library was made from it. Sequencing libraries for TCR beta were prepared with iRepertoire HTBI primers and Arm-PCR of CDR3 regions. TCRdb itself ran the multiplex PCR reads through MiXCR, one entry per CDR3 protein. This sample carries hundreds of thousands of distinct CDR3 sequences, more than 10% of them seen once, and the ten largest clones take approximately 9%. General study points: Analysis covered peripheral blood alone, not thyroid tissue. TRBV28, TRBJ1-2 and TRBJ2-5 emerged as the favored segments in persistent disease.

Germline V gene data show CDR1 as SEHNR and CDR2 as FQNEAQ (reference sequence). CDR3 length equals 16 residues. This sample was shared with a second study, whose subject was T cells in Graves' hyperthyroidism and ophthalmopathy.

The starting material was peripheral blood mononuclear cells (PBMCs), obtained at new diagnosis, from a patient treated with antithyroid drugs. The chain carries TRBV7-9 and TRBJ2-2; D may correspond to TRBD1 or TRBD2 (5 bases each). The clonotype was recovered from a woman aged 25 to 45 with Graves disease. The CDR3 spells CASTLWGRKNTGELFF. The CDR3 DNA sequence: TGTGCCAGCACCTTATGGGGCAGAAAGAACACCGGGGAGCTGTTCTTT.